This passage covers 19 T cell receptor beta chains from one sample sequenced in a study of T-cell reconstitution after alpha-beta-depleted transplantation in children. The TCRbeta library incorporated unique molecular identifiers. TCRdb used MiXCR to reprocess the PCR reads, holding one entry per CDR3 protein. Of almost 500,000 distinct CDR3 sequences in the sample, around 13% were seen once. The sample in question was PBMCs from the stem cell graft donor, obtained from the stem cell graft. These receptors were taken from a human donor who donated a stem cell graft to a child with combined immunodeficiency.

The table lists this clonotype with many counts. CDR3: CSVERGTSGQETQYF. As DNA, the CDR3 is TGCAGCGTTGAACGCGGGACTAGCGGACAAGAGACCCAGTACTTC. The gene calls are TRBV29-1 and TRBJ2-5, with TRBD2 matching over 11 bases. Germline CDR1 and CDR2: SQVTM and ANQGSEA. The length of the CDR3 is 15 residues. Unmatched junction bases numbered 4, after V lost 2 bases and J lost 2 bases.

V is TRBV7-2 and J is TRBJ2-7, with no clear D. V lost 5 bases and J lost 7, with 15 bases in between. Germline V gene data show CDR1 as SGHTA and CDR2 as FQGNSA. This CDR3 spans 13 amino acids. CDR3 protein: CASSQAKEREQYF. The CDR3, as DNA: TGTGCCAGCAGCCAAGCTAAGGAACGGGAGCAGTACTTC.

This clonotype turned up a few times. The rearrangement uses TRBV5-1 and TRBJ1-2; 12 nucleotides agree with TRBD1. J lost 1 base, V lost 4 bases, and 11 bases had no gene match. The length of the CDR3 is 18 residues. CDR1 and CDR2 from the germline V gene are SGHRS and YFSETQ. The CDR3 DNA is TGCGCCAGCAGCCTTGGCGGGACAGGGGGCTTGGATAACTATGGCTACACCTTC. Residues: CASSLGGTGGLDNYGYTF.

Comments on this clonotype: This clone may be a read error of a much larger clone one base away. V and J are TRBV7-2 and TRBJ2-7; 13 bases fit TRBD2. This CDR3 contains 15 residues. Germline assignment: CDR1 SGHTA and CDR2 FQGNSA. The J segment lost 8 bases and the V segment lost 5 bases, leaving 9 bases of the junction unmatched. CDR3: CASSPTSGRRYKQYF. The CDR3 coding sequence is TGTGCCAGCAGCCCGACTAGCGGGAGGAGGTACAAGCAGTACTTC.

This rearrangement joins TRBV9 to TRBJ2-1; the D gene is possibly TRBD2 (6 bases). Germline V gene data show CDR1 as SGDLS and CDR2 as YYNGEE. Trimming took off 2 bases at V and 7 bases at J, with 16 bases between the two ends. This CDR3 spans 15 amino acids. This CDR3 reads CASSVSSEKKNEQFF. CDR3 coding DNA: TGTGCCAGCAGCGTGTCTAGCGAAAAAAAAAATGAGCAGTTCTTC.

This clonotype was detected once. The gene calls are TRBV12-3 or TRBV12-4 and TRBJ2-5, with D possibly matching TRBD2 (5 bases). This CDR3 has 14 amino acids. The V gene lost 3 bases and the J gene lost 3 bases, with 11 bases spanning the gap. This CDR3 reads CASSFFGKEETQYF. The DNA of the CDR3 is TGTGCCAGCAGTTTCTTCGGGAAGGAAGAGACCCAGTACTTC.

This clonotype was counted a few times. In nucleotides, the CDR3 is TGTGCCAGCAGCGGGCTAGACCAAGAGACCCAGTACTTC. This encodes CASSGLDQETQYF. V usage is TRBV5-5 and J usage is TRBJ2-5; D call uncertain. The germline gives CDR1 SGHKS, CDR2 YYEKEE (reference sequence). CDR3 length: 13 amino acids. V lost 4 bases, J lost 0 bases, and 7 bases lay in between.

The V call is TRBV20-1, the J call TRBJ2-3, with D tentatively TRBD2 (7 bases). This CDR3 comprises 13 residues. Trimming shortened V by 7 bases and J by 2 bases, and 13 bases separated the two germline ends. Germline values: CDR1 DFQATT, CDR2 SNEGSKA (reference sequence). CDR3 sequence (DNA): TGCAGTGTGGGGGGGGCATACACAGATACGCAGTATTTT. This sequence encodes CSVGGAYTDTQYF.

V gene TRBV7-9 combines with J gene TRBJ2-7, with 9 bases fitting TRBD1. The CDR3 spans 15 residues. The J segment lost 2 bases and the V segment lost 0 bases, leaving 2 bases of the junction unmatched. CDR1 and CDR2 from the germline V gene are SEHNR and FQNEAQ (reference sequence). The CDR3 protein is CASSLARDRAYEQYF. The DNA for the CDR3 is TGTGCCAGCAGCTTAGCGCGGGACAGGGCCTACGAGCAGTACTTC.

This clonotype was detected a few times. The genes are TRBV6-5 and TRBJ2-7; the match to TRBD1 covers 7 bases. The trim removed 2 bases at V and 3 bases at J, leaving 7 bases unmatched. There are 15 residues in the CDR3. Germline V gene lookup returns CDR1 MNHEY and CDR2 SVGAGI. The CDR3 spells CASSYRDSNFYEQYF. In DNA, the CDR3 is TGTGCCAGCAGTTACCGGGACAGTAATTTCTACGAGCAGTACTTC.

The chain is built from TRBV11-1 and TRBJ1-1, with 9 bases aligning to TRBD1. This CDR3 has 18 amino acids. From germline, CDR1 is SGHAT and CDR2 FQDESV (reference sequence). Trimming took 9 bases from V and 2 from J; bases not matched to a gene: 19. CDR3 residues: CASVTGGLFESFNTEAFF. CDR3 DNA: TGTGCCAGTGTTACAGGGGGCCTATTTGAGTCGTTCAACACTGAAGCTTTCTTT.

Within the sample, this clonotype is medium-sized. CDR3: CASSDSGEGEQFF. The CDR3 region has the DNA TGTGCCAGCAGTGACTCGGGGGAAGGTGAGCAGTTCTTC. This chain connects TRBV6-4 to TRBJ2-1; TRBD1 or TRBD2 may be the D gene (5 bases each). This CDR3 is 13 amino acids long. Germline lookup yields CDR1 MRHNA and CDR2 SNTAGT. Trimming stripped 0 bases from V and 9 bases from J, with 9 bases between.

This chain links TRBV20-1 with TRBJ2-3; D gene ambiguous. This CDR3 spans 12 amino acids. Deletions cut 6 bases from V and 2 bases from J, with 9 bases between. The germline V gene encodes CDR1 DFQATT and CDR2 SNEGSKA (reference sequence). Here the CDR3 DNA reads TGCAGTGCAACTCCGGCCACAGATACGCAGTATTTT. It is translated as CSATPATDTQYF.

This clonotype has just a few counts. The CDR3 bases are TGCAGTGCTAGAGCGCTAAGGAGCGGGGACTCCTACGAGCAGTACTTC. This encodes CSARALRSGDSYEQYF. The chain uses TRBV20-1 and TRBJ2-7, with TRBD2 matching 7 bases. The CDR3 is 16 residues long. Trimming at V came to 1 base and at J to 0 bases, leaving 9 bases not matched to a gene. Germline V CDR1 and CDR2: DFQATT, SNEGSKA (reference sequence).

This clonotype was picked up many times. This chain connects TRBV20-1 to TRBJ1-1; D uncertain. CDR1 is DFQATT, CDR2 SNEGSKA, per germline (reference sequence). Trimming took 0 bases from V and 3 from J, leaving 11 bases between them. The CDR3 extends over 14 amino acids. CDR3 in amino acids: CSARDPGGYTEAFF. CDR3 sequence (DNA): TGCAGTGCTAGAGATCCCGGCGGCTACACTGAAGCTTTCTTT.

This clonotype was observed a handful of times. This rearrangement joins TRBV4-3 to TRBJ2-7, with D uncertain. Germline loops: CDR1 LGHNA, CDR2 YSLEER. The CDR3 runs 14 residues. V lost 0 bases to trimming and J lost 0 bases, with 6 bases between them. The CDR3, as DNA: TGCGCCAGCAGCCAAGAGTCGGCCTCCTACGAGCAGTACTTC. Its protein is CASSQESASYEQYF.

A few counts support this clonotype. J is TRBJ2-3 and V is TRBV29-1, with 11 bases fitting TRBD2. Germline loops: CDR1 SQVTM, CDR2 ANQGSEA. The length of the CDR3 is 14 residues. V was clipped by 5 bases and J by 3 bases; unmatched bases: 4. The CDR3: CSVNLAGGTDTQYF. The CDR3 DNA is TGCAGCGTTAATCTAGCGGGAGGAACAGATACGCAGTATTTT.

Ten or more counts support this clonotype. J is TRBJ2-5 and V is TRBV5-1; D is unclear. V was cut by 0 bases and J by 7 bases, with 13 bases left in between. This CDR3 region has 14 residues. Germline values: CDR1 SGHRS, CDR2 YFSETQ. Here the CDR3 DNA reads TGCGCCAGCAGCTTGGGGACCTCTGGGCGGACCCAGTACTTC. Protein: CASSLGTSGRTQYF.

This clonotype was counted between two and nine times. The rearrangement joins TRBV12-3 or TRBV12-4 to TRBJ2-1, with D unclear. The CDR3 is 16 amino acids. V lost 7 bases to trimming and J lost 0 bases, with 16 bases between them. The CDR3 sequence: CASIHSRGYSYNEQFF. The CDR3 coding sequence is TGTGCCAGCATACATTCTCGCGGTTACTCCTACAATGAGCAGTTCTTC.